This T cell receptor (beta chain) stems from a study of blood T cells in healthy people across ages (dated by TCRdb to the mid-2010s). Describing the broader study: Template switching captured roughly one uniquely barcoded TCR beta cDNA molecule per two T cells in model experiments. For two donors (one aged 18 to 30 and one aged 80 or older), the study analyzed two additional independent replicas of 1 million unique cDNA reads from the same blood draw. To avoid experimental bias, donors of different ages were distributed randomly across sequencing lanes. Donors were grouped into four age groups: young (average 16 years), middle-aged (approximately 41), aged (over 55) and long-lived (roughly 80). Using deep sequencing normalized with unique cDNA molecular identifiers, the study measured how TCR beta repertoire diversity changes with age.

The donors were a few dozen Caucasian individuals from Russia, aged 6 to 90 years, who were systemically healthy. Each donor gave about 11 milliliters of peripheral blood, drawn into EDTA-treated Vacutainer tubes. Ficoll-Paque density-gradient centrifugation was used to isolate PBMCs, with at least 7 million obtained per sample. Total RNA, at least 6 micrograms per sample, was extracted from PBMCs with Trizol reagent. The percentages of naive CD45RAhigh/CD27high T cells were determined by flow cytometry on a PBMC aliquot from every donor. In regard to this clonotype: Its antigen is not yet known. It has no much larger one-base neighbor in the sample; base qualities were not kept.

CDR1 SGHKS and CDR2 YYEKEE are derived from the germline V gene (reference sequence). Trimming at the junction amounts to 2 bases on V and 1 base on J, and the germline ends lie 18 bases apart. Including the terminal cysteine and phenylalanine, the CDR3 comprises 18 residues. The read is trimmed to its CDR3 DNA, 54 bases read in frame from base 1. What the research found in general, with its limitations: Estimates of total diversity from one million sequenced T cells were regarded as lower bounds and underestimates. The long-lived group showed more naive CD4+ T cells, fewer expanded clones and increased TCR diversity than the aged group, suggesting age selection. Since profiling was done on bulk unsorted PBMCs, naive and antigen-experienced compartments could not be conclusively compared. Donor CMV infection status was unknown, potentially confounding age-related changes in expanded clonotypes. Observed TCR beta diversity per million T cells fell roughly linearly with age, and a significant reduction was already apparent by age roughly 40. Observed TCR beta diversity correlated strongly with the percentage of naive T cells measured by flow cytometry.

Library preparation employed 5' RACE. These reads were obtained on an Illumina HiSeq 2500. A second about 7 to 12 cycle PCR used a sample-barcoded 5' primer and a J-beta primer mix. A template-switch 5' adaptor carrying 12 random nucleotides introduced a unique molecular identifier onto each TCR beta cDNA molecule. Each sample yielded at least 2.5 million CDR3-containing paired-end reads. The Mint cDNA synthesis kit, primed by a TRBC-specific oligonucleotide, was used to synthesize first-strand cDNA from all RNA. Following uracil-DNA glycosylase treatment, all cDNA underwent a first 18-cycle PCR with the universal primers M1SS and BC2_uni_R. The original methods were these. Each sample was normalized by randomly selecting 1 million high-quality reads, each carrying a distinct molecular identifier. Instead of being binned into consensus sequences, reads with shared molecular identifiers were discarded. CDR3 identification, clonotype clustering and error correction used MiTCR with a Q25 quality threshold and the strictest error-elimination algorithm. A nonparametric unseen species model using Euler transformation provided a lower-bound estimate of total TCR beta diversity. TCRdb redid the processing of the public reads, applying fastp at Q25 and MiXCR, and retained in-frame beta chains. One record per CDR3 amino acid sequence lists the most common genes and DNA. TCRdb's processing, not the study's, gives the V and J calls here. The sample includes around 870,000 distinct CDR3 sequences, with around 30% observed a single time. The biggest ten clones account for approximately 15% of the sample.

The chain is assembled from TRBV5-5 and TRBJ1-4, with the D gene uncertain. The material sequenced was blood. This clonotype originated in a woman older than 75 in good health. The CDR3 amino acid sequence is: CASSFFLLSGLTNEKLFF. The base sequence is TGTGCCAGCAGCTTCTTCCTACTGAGCGGACTAACTAATGAAAAACTGTTTTTT.